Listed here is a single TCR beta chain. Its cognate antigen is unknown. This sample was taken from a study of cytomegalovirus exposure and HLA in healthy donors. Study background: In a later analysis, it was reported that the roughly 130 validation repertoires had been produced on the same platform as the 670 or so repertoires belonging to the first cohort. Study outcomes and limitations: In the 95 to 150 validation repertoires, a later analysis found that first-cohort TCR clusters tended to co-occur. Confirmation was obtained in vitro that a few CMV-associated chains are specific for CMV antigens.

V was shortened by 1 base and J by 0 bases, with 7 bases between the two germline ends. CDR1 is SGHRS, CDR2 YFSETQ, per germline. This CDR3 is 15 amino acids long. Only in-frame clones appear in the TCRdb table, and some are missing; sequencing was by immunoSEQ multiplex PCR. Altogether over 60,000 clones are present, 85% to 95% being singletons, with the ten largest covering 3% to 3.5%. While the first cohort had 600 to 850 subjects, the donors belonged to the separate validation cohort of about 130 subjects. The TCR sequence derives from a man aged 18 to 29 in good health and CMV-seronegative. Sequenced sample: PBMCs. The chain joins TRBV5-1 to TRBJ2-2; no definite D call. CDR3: CASSLPGANTGELFF. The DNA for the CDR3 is TGCGCCAGCAGCTTGCCAGGCGCGAACACCGGGGAGCTGTTTTTT.